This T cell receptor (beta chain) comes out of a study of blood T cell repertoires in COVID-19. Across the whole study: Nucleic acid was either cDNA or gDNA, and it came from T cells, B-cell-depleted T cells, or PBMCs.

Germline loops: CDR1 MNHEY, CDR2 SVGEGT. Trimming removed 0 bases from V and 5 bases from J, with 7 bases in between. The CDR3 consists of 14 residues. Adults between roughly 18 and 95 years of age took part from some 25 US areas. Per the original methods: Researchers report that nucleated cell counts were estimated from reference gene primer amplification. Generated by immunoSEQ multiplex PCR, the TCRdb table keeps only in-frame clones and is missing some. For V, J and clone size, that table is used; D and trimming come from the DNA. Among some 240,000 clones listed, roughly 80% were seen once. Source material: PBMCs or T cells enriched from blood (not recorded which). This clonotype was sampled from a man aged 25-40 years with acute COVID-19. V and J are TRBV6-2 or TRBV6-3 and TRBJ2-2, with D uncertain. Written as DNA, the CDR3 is TGTGCCAGCAGTTACTCCTACGGTACCGGGGAGCTGTTTTTT. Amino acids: CASSYSYGTGELFF.